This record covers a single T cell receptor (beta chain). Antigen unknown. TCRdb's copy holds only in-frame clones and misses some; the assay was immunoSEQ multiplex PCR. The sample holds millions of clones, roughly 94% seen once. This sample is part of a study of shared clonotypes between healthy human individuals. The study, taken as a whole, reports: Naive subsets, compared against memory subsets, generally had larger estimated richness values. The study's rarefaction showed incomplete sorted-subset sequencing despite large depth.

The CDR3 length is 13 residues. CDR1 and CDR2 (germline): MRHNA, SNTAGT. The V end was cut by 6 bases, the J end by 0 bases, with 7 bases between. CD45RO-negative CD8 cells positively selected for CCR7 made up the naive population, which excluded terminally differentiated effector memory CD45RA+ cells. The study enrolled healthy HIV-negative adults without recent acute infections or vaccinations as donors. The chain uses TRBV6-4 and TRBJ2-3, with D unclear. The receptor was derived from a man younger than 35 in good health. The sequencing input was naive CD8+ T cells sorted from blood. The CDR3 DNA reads TGTGCCAGCAGCGAATTTAGCACAGATACGCAGTATTTT. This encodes CASSEFSTDTQYF.